This TCR beta chain was documented in a study of blood T cell repertoires in COVID-19. Study context: The cDNA or gDNA used as material had been derived from T cells, B-cell-depleted T cells, or PBMCs.

Recruited during active infection, patients (from Seattle) were subsequently followed longitudinally. Per the original data handling: Amplification of reference gene primers provided the estimated nucleated cell counts. Generated by immunoSEQ multiplex PCR, the TCRdb table keeps only in-frame clones and is missing some. D and trimming were read from the DNA, whereas the V and J calls and clone size are those reported in that table. Here the sample spans roughly 160,000 clones, over 80% being singletons. Trimming shortened V by 4 bases and J by 6 bases, and 10 bases separated the two germline ends. The germline CDR1 and CDR2 sequences are SNHLY and FYNNEI. The CDR3 extends over 13 amino acids.

The chain joins TRBV2 to TRBJ1-5; D is unclear. Sequencing was done on a sample of peripheral blood. The receptor was isolated from a woman aged 80 or over with COVID-19, enrolled during active disease. Written as DNA, the CDR3 is TGTGCCAGCAGTGGCCTAGCTGGTCAGCCCCAGCATTTT. Translation gives CASSGLAGQPQHF.